This TCR beta chain originates from a study of cytomegalovirus exposure and HLA in healthy donors. Study information: Samples from HLA-typed donors yielded about 80 million unique TCRs in an early data release.

The CDR3 has 17 amino acids. V shed 5 bases, J shed 1 base, and the junction held 11 bases outside the gene matches. Germline CDR1 is SGHAT and CDR2 is FQDESV (reference sequence). The PCR contained 60 Vbeta and 13 Jbeta primers. The table came from immunoSEQ multiplex PCR; TCRdb's copy has only in-frame clones and leaves some out. This repertoire shows more than 110,000 clones, about three quarters found once; its top ten account for approximately 1.8%. Source material: PBMCs. The chain employs TRBV11-1 and TRBJ2-1, with 7 bases lining up with TRBD2. The sequence came from a woman aged 25-40 years in good health and CMV-seronegative. CDR3: CASSRGGAGESYNEQFF. The DNA of the CDR3 is TGTGCCAGCAGCCGGGGCGGTGCGGGAGAGTCCTACAATGAGCAGTTCTTC.